The clone carrying this T cell receptor (beta chain) was counted between two and nine times. This record comes from a study of T-cell memory formation after mild COVID-19. Via MiXCR, TCRdb re-called the 5' RACE reads, giving one row per CDR3 protein. Of roughly 310,000 distinct CDR3 sequences detected, about 15% appear once; the ten largest clones hold roughly 22%. The germline CDR1 and CDR2 sequences are LNHDA and SQIVND (reference sequence). V lost 7 bases and J lost 0, with 21 bases in between. The CDR3 consists of 17 residues. The gene calls are TRBV19 and TRBJ1-1; tentatively, D is TRBD1 (6 bases). The clonotype was recovered from a man in his late teens or twenties who had mild COVID-19 (a few samples of this study predate the infection). Cell type and time point are not known. Sequences were obtained from PBMCs or a T cell subset sorted from them (not recorded which). Here the CDR3 DNA reads TGTGCCAGTATCGGGGGCAGCTACCACCGCATGAACACTGAAGCTTTCTTT. Translated: CASIGGSYHRMNTEAFF.